A selection of T cell receptor beta chains follows, all from one sample in a study of radiotherapy plus CTLA-4 blockade in lung cancer. The repertoire was sequenced with immunoSEQ multiplex PCR; TCRdb's copy has only in-frame clones and lacks some. The table shows about 31,000 clones, with 70% to 75% occurring only once. The specimen comprised peripheral blood, sampled from a patient treated with radiotherapy plus ipilimumab. Source of these receptors: a human donor with non-small cell lung cancer whose response to radiotherapy plus ipilimumab could not be evaluated. CDR3s include the opening cysteine and the closing phenylalanine or tryptophan. The D gene is left open where the match is weak. Where a row states a size, it is once, few, many or the class of an expanded clone; other rows omit it.

clone size	V gene	J gene	D gene	CDR3 DNA	CDR3 protein
few	TRBV2	TRBJ2-3	TRBD2	TGTGCCAGCAGTCCCGGGACTAGCGGGTTGGATACGCAGTATTTT	CASSPGTSGLDTQYF
.	TRBV4-3	TRBJ1-3	.	TGCGCCAGCAGCCAAGATCCTTTCTCTGGAAACACCATATATTTT	CASSQDPFSGNTIYF
few	TRBV6-5	TRBJ2-7	.	TGTGCCAGCCGATCCTCTAGCCTCTCCTACGAGCAGTACTTC	CASRSSSLSYEQYF
.	TRBV6-5	TRBJ1-1	.	TGTGCCAGCAGTTACTCGAGTACGGGAGGGTCAGCTTTCTTT	CASSYSSTGGSAFF
few	TRBV7-9	TRBJ2-5	TRBD1	TGTGCCAGCAGCTCGGACAGGGTAGACGAGACCCAGTACTTC	CASSSDRVDETQYF
.	TRBV18	TRBJ2-6	.	TGTGCCAGCTCACCCCTACATCCCGGGACAAAGAGCTCTGGGGCCAACGTCCTGACTTTC	CASSPLHPGTKSSGANVLTF
medium-sized	TRBV6-5	TRBJ2-7	TRBD1	TGTGCCAGCAGTTTAGGTCAGGGGGCCTACTACGAGCAGTACTTC	CASSLGQGAYYEQYF
.	TRBV5-1	TRBJ2-1	.	TGCGCCAGCAGCTCGAGGAGCGGGATGAACAGGGATGAGCAGTTCTTC	CASSSRSGMNRDEQFF
few	TRBV25-1	TRBJ2-4	.	TGTGCCAGCAGTGTCGGGGGAGCTGTCATTCAGTACTTC	CASSVGGAVIQYF
medium-sized	TRBV7-9	TRBJ1-3	TRBD1	TGTGCCAGCAGCGGACAGGGGGCGCAGAACACCATATATTTT	CASSGQGAQNTIYF
.	TRBV18	TRBJ2-5	.	TGTGCCAGCTCACCAGGTTCGAGCGCTCAAGAGACCCAGTACTTC	CASSPGSSAQETQYF
.	TRBV18	TRBJ1-2	.	TGTGCCAGCTCAGCGAATACAGGGAATGTTGGCTACACCTTC	CASSANTGNVGYTF
few	TRBV5-1	TRBJ1-1	.	TGCGCCAGCAGCGCCGGAGTTTTGAACACTGAAGCTTTCTTT	CASSAGVLNTEAFF
.	TRBV5-1	TRBJ2-1	TRBD2	TGCGCCAGCAGCTTGGAAGGGACTAGCGGGAGTTGGGGGCTTTACAATGAGCAGTTCTTC	CASSLEGTSGSWGLYNEQFF
once	TRBV14	TRBJ2-1	TRBD2	TGTGCCAGCAGCCTCGGGACTAGCGGGAATTTGGTTCGGCAGTTCTTC	CASSLGTSGNLVRQFF
.	TRBV5-4	TRBJ2-2	.	TGTGCCAGCAGCTTAAGGTCTGGGGCCATCACCGGGGAGCTGTTTTTT	CASSLRSGAITGELFF
.	TRBV11-2	TRBJ2-1	TRBD1	TGCGCCAGCAGCTCGATGACAGGGGGTTATTACAATGAGCAATTCTTC	CASSSMTGGYYNEQFF
.	TRBV6-6	TRBJ1-2	.	TGTGCCAGCAGTCCCCCCACCCCGGGGGTCTATGGCTACACCTTC	CASSPPTPGVYGYTF
few	TRBV4-2	TRBJ2-3	TRBD2	TGTGCCAGCAGCCAAGATTCTAGCGGGATCAGGGATACGCAGTATTTT	CASSQDSSGIRDTQYF
medium-sized	TRBV27	TRBJ2-1	TRBD1	TGTGCCAGCAGTCGGACAGGGTCCTTAATCTCCTACAATGAGCAGTTCTTC	CASSRTGSLISYNEQFF
.	TRBV6-5	TRBJ2-7	.	TGTGCCAGCAGTTCTCCTAACTACGAGCAGTACTTC	CASSSPNYEQYF
few	TRBV5-6	TRBJ1-3	.	TGTGCCAGCAGCTTGTGGGAGGCGGGAAACACCATATATTTT	CASSLWEAGNTIYF
medium-sized	TRBV2	TRBJ2-1	TRBD2	TGTGCCAGCAGTGAAGCTAGCGGGAGTTACAATGAGCAGTTCTTC	CASSEASGSYNEQFF
.	TRBV5-6	TRBJ2-2	TRBD1	TGTGCCAGCAGCTGGCGGGGGACAGGGGGCAGATGGGGGACCGGGGAGCTGTTTTTT	CASSWRGTGGRWGTGELFF
.	TRBV27	TRBJ1-5	.	TGTGCCAGCAGTTTCGTAAATCAGCCCCAGCATTTT	CASSFVNQPQHF
.	TRBV7-9	TRBJ2-5	TRBD1	TGTGCCACCCCTCCCCGCAGGGGGAAAGAGACCCAGTACTTC	CATPPRRGKETQYF
.	TRBV5-4	TRBJ2-3	TRBD2	TGTGCCAGCAGCGTGGGCGGGAGGAGATCAGATACGCAGTATTTT	CASSVGGRRSDTQYF
.	TRBV5-4	TRBJ2-7	.	TGTGCCAGCAGCTTAGCGGCCCAAAGCTACGAGCAGTACTTC	CASSLAAQSYEQYF
.	TRBV28	TRBJ2-5	TRBD2	TGTGCCAGCAGATGGGGAGGGTCAGAGACCCAGTACTTC	CASRWGGSETQYF
.	TRBV29-1	TRBJ1-2	TRBD1	TGCAGCGTTACCAACGCACAGGGGCACGATGGCTACACCTTC	CSVTNAQGHDGYTF
.	TRBV5-1	TRBJ2-7	TRBD2	TGCGCCAGCAGCTTGGGGGGGGAGGGCCTCTATGGCGAGCAGTACTTC	CASSLGGEGLYGEQYF
few	TRBV5-8	TRBJ1-2	.	TGTGCCAGCAGCACTAACGCGGGAGATGGCTACACCTTC	CASSTNAGDGYTF
.	TRBV6-5	TRBJ2-2	.	TGTGCCAGCAGTTTCCGACTTACAAACACCGGGGAGCTGTTTTTT	CASSFRLTNTGELFF
.	TRBV15	TRBJ2-3	TRBD1	TGTGCCACCAGCGGTGGACAGGCCTCCATGGATACGCAGTATTTT	CATSGGQASMDTQYF
few	TRBV7-2	TRBJ2-2	TRBD2	TGTGCCAGCAGCGTCCGGGGGGGGCAGATCGGGGAGCTGTTTTTT	CASSVRGGQIGELFF
few	TRBV6-5	TRBJ1-1	TRBD1	TGTGCCAGCAGCAGGGACAGGCCGCGGGAAGCTTTCTTT	CASSRDRPREAFF
.	TRBV6-1	TRBJ2-7	TRBD1	TGTGCCAGCAGTGGACAGGGGGTGGGGGAGCAGTACTTC	CASSGQGVGEQYF
.	TRBV7-9	TRBJ2-3	TRBD2	TGTGCCAGCAGCTTGGGACTAGCGGGAGGTCCCACAGATACGCAGTATTTT	CASSLGLAGGPTDTQYF
.	TRBV9	TRBJ2-1	TRBD2	TGTGCCAGCAGCCTCACTAGCGGGAGAAGCTACAATGAGCAGTTCTTC	CASSLTSGRSYNEQFF
.	TRBV23-1	TRBJ1-3	.	TGCGCCAGCAGTCAATCGGGTCAGGGGCTCGTCGACACCATATATTTT	CASSQSGQGLVDTIYF
.	TRBV19	TRBJ2-3	TRBD1	TGTGCCAGTAGTGGGCAGGGACAGCGCACAGATACGCAGTATTTT	CASSGQGQRTDTQYF
.	TRBV9	TRBJ2-3	.	TGTGCCAACAGCGCTAAGACCGGGACACAACCCACAGATACGCAGTATTTT	CANSAKTGTQPTDTQYF
.	TRBV4-1	TRBJ1-2	.	TGCGCCAGCAGCCCCTCCGGCGGGAACTATGGCTACACCTTC	CASSPSGGNYGYTF
.	TRBV27	TRBJ2-5	.	TGTGCCAGCAGTTTATTTGGGCTTAAGGGGGAGACCCAGTACTTC	CASSLFGLKGETQYF
few	TRBV2	TRBJ2-3	.	TGTGCCAGCAAACGACAGACAGATACGCAGTATTTT	CASKRQTDTQYF
.	TRBV9	TRBJ1-6	TRBD1	TGTGCCAGCAGCGAAACTACTGGGACAGGGAGCTCACCCCTCCACTTT	CASSETTGTGSSPLHF
.	TRBV4-1	TRBJ2-2	.	TGCGCCAGCAGCCAAGTGGAGGGCAAACTCACCGGGGAGCTGTTTTTT	CASSQVEGKLTGELFF